This entry describes one TCR beta chain. Its antigen is currently unknown. Per the germline V gene, CDR1 is LNHDA and CDR2 is SQIVND (reference sequence). V lost 8 bases, J lost 1 base, and 17 bases lay in between. The CDR3 consists of 15 residues. The data derive from a study of Tregs in tolerant kidney transplant recipients. Data came from immunoSEQ multiplex PCR; TCRdb stores just in-frame clones and leaves some out. The sample comprises some 15,000 clones, roughly 58% of which are singletons, and 3% to 3.5% rests with the top ten. Input material: Tregs from blood cultured with allogeneic cells. The sequence was obtained from a human donor in good health. J is TRBJ1-1 and V is TRBV19, with D maybe TRBD1 (5 bases). The CDR3 nucleotides read TGTGCCAGTGGCGCCAGGGATTGGGGGAACACTGAAGCTTTCTTT. Translation: CASGARDWGNTEAFF.